This T cell receptor (beta chain) was observed in a study of cytomegalovirus exposure and HLA in healthy donors. Study-wide results and limits: Clonal expansion, a later analysis showed, was greater in HLA-associated TCR beta chains than in equally common others.

The PCR ran on 60 Vbeta and 13 Jbeta primers. In the original workflow: The authors later counted 65 million to 80 million unique TCR beta chains, some 12 million of them shared. The method was immunoSEQ multiplex PCR; TCRdb's version includes in-frame clones alone and lacks a portion of them. Clone size and V and J calls were adopted from that table, with D and trimming inferred from the DNA. Of fewer than 200,000 clones in the sample, around 80% were seen once. A note on this clone: The antigen is not known.

Sequencing used PBMCs. This receptor was obtained from a girl aged 2-10 years in good health and CMV-seropositive.

CDR3 residues: CASRTVFPYEQYF. CDR3 nucleotide sequence: TGTGCCAGCAGGACAGTATTTCCCTACGAGCAGTACTTC. The chain joins TRBV6-5 to TRBJ2-7; D possibly corresponds to TRBD1 (5 bases). V was shortened by 6 bases and J by 2 bases, with 11 bases between the two germline ends. This CDR3 is built from 13 residues. The germline gives CDR1 MNHEY, CDR2 SVGAGI.